Only one count was recorded for the clone carrying this T cell receptor beta chain. Its antigen is not identified. Being one base from a much bigger clone, this may be a read error. Lactation, pregnancy, other autoimmune disease or uncontrolled infection excluded patients. Germline V CDR1 and CDR2: MDHEN, SYDVKM. CDR3 size: 16 residues. This entry belongs to a study of T cells in Graves' hyperthyroidism and ophthalmopathy. Study-wide points: Model output signaled ophthalmopathy a median roughly 6 months ahead of onset.

TCR beta CDR3 regions were amplified from RNA transcripts. A first-round RT-PCR of the TCR CDR3 used the HTBI primer set. TCRdb recomputed calls from the multiplex PCR reads with MiXCR, one row per CDR3 protein. Seen here are about 360,000 distinct CDR3 sequences, more than 15% observed once, and the top ten hold about 30%. Sequencing used blood. This TCR derives from a woman aged 18-29 years with Graves' hyperthyroidism that later progressed to Graves' ophthalmopathy. The V call is TRBV28, the J call TRBJ2-7, with 8 nucleotides matching TRBD2. CDR3 loop: CASSSRGGSGSYEQCF. The CDR3 DNA reads as TGTGCCAGCAGTTCCCGGGGGGGCAGTGGGTCCTACGAGCAGTGCTTC.